Following are 25 T cell receptor beta chains from one sample sequenced in a study of regulatory T cells in long-lasting Graves disease. For TCR beta, libraries came from iRepertoire HTBI primers and Arm-PCR of CDR3 regions. Using its own MiXCR run on the multiplex PCR reads, TCRdb lists one record per CDR3 protein. Here the sample spans under 500,000 distinct CDR3 sequences, about 20% being singletons. The time point was: persistent/refractory GD, antithyroid drugs over 5 years with positive TRAb. PBMC RNA was the source of the TCR library. Source: peripheral blood mononuclear cells (PBMCs), taken when the disease was refractory, from a patient treated with antithyroid drugs. These receptors all stem from a female donor with Graves disease.

The chain links TRBV30 to TRBJ2-2; 7 positions match TRBD1. CDR3 length equals 15 residues. CDR1 and CDR2 (germline): GTSNPN, SVGIG (reference sequence). V shed 0 bases, J shed 2 bases, and the junction held 3 bases outside the gene matches. CDR3 loop: CAWSVPGGNTGELFF. The CDR3 bases are TGTGCCTGGAGTGTACCAGGGGGTAACACCGGGGAGCTGTTTTTT.

This clonotype was seen at least ten times. The V gene is TRBV24-1, the J gene TRBJ2-2, with D unclear. This CDR3 region has 17 residues. V gave up 3 bases and J gave up 5 bases, with 18 bases separating them. The germline V gene has CDR1 KGHDR and CDR2 SFDVKD. The DNA for the CDR3 is TGTGCCACCAGTGATCCTTCCATTTGGTTGGGGACCGGGGAGCTGTTTTTT. Amino acids: CATSDPSIWLGTGELFF.

As to this clonotype: A much larger clone differs from this one at a single base, so this may be a read error. J is TRBJ2-7 and V is TRBV6-1, with 9 bases aligning to TRBD1. This CDR3 is built from 14 residues. Per the germline V gene, CDR1 is MNHNS and CDR2 is SASEGT. V gave up 5 bases and J gave up 4 bases; unmatched junction bases: 6. For the CDR3, the DNA is TGTGCCAGCAGTCATAAGGACAGGGGATACGAGCAGTACTTC. It translates to CASSHKDRGYEQYF.

This clonotype was detected ten times or more. V gene TRBV6-2 or TRBV6-3 combines with J gene TRBJ2-2, with 8 nucleotides matching TRBD2. The CDR3 extends over 16 amino acids. CDR1 is MNHEY, CDR2 SVGEGT, per germline. V lost 0 bases, J lost 11 bases, and 11 bases stayed unmatched. CDR3 amino acids: CASSYSSTSGIKELFF. The CDR3, as DNA: TGTGCCAGCAGTTACTCATCTACTAGCGGCATAAAAGAGCTGTTTTTT.

In its sample, this clonotype was seen a few times. One base away lies a much larger clone, so this may be a sequencing read error. The chain joins TRBV27 to TRBJ1-1; D may be TRBD1 (6 bases). Germline V gene data show CDR1 as MNHEY and CDR2 as SMNVEV (reference sequence). The CDR3 sequence is 14 residues long. CDR3 DNA: TGTGCCAGCAGTTCCTTACAGGGCTCCACTGAAGTTTTCTTT. Translated, it gives CASSSLQGSTEVFF.

In its sample, this clonotype was seen many times. The chain carries TRBV28 and TRBJ2-2, with D hard to call. With 3 bases removed from V and 5 bases from J, the gap between germline ends came to 10 bases. Germline V gene sequence: CDR1 MDHEN, CDR2 SYDVKM. CDR3 length: 14 residues. This CDR3 reads CASSFPQETGELFF. The CDR3 DNA is TGTGCCAGCAGTTTCCCCCAGGAGACCGGGGAGCTGTTTTTT.

A word on this clonotype: The junction does not match germline at one end; this may be a read error. The chain combines TRBV2 with TRBJ2-7; 9 nucleotides line up with TRBD1. Germline CDR1 is SNHLY and CDR2 is FYNNEI. This CDR3 contains 14 residues. The CDR3 sequence is CASRAGTGSYERYF. For the CDR3, the DNA is TGTGCCAGCAGGGCCGGGACAGGGTCCTACGAGCGGTACTTC.

This clonotype was recorded once. With a much larger clone just one base away, this may be a read error. The V gene is TRBV15, the J gene TRBJ2-6; no firm D call. From germline, CDR1 is LNHNV and CDR2 YYDKDF (reference sequence). Trimming cost V 1 base and J 6 bases, with 7 bases left between them. CDR3 length equals 14 residues. Written as DNA, the CDR3 is TGTGCCACCAGCAGAGGGGCCACGGCCAACGTCCTGACTTTC. This gives the protein CATSRGATANVLTF. Together with reference TRBV15 and TRBJ2-6, the CDR3 gives the full variable domain: DAMVIQNPRYQVTQFGKPVTLSCSQTLNHNVMYWYQQKSSQAPKLLFHYYDKDFNNEADTPDNFQSRRPNTSFCFLDIRSPGLGDTAMYLCATSRGATANVLTFGAGSRLTVL.

Remarks on this clonotype: A much more abundant neighbour one base away suggests this may be a read error. V and J are TRBV28 and TRBJ1-2; D may be TRBD1 (6 bases). The CDR3 has 17 residues. Germline CDR1 is MDHEN and CDR2 is SYDVKM. The V end lost 5 bases, the J end lost 3 bases, and 22 bases lay between the germline ends. The CDR3 here is CASSNQGWDGLHYGYTF. The CDR3 DNA reads as TGTGCCAGCAGTAACCAGGGGTGGGACGGACTCCACTATGGCTACACCTTC.

This clonotype was seen repeatedly, ten times or more. The gene calls are TRBV7-9 and TRBJ2-7; possible D gene TRBD2, 5 bases. The CDR3 is 13 amino acids. V was cut by 7 bases and J by 2 bases, with 12 bases left in between. Per germline, CDR1 SEHNR and CDR2 FQNEAQ (reference sequence). The CDR3 is CASNPGGTYEQYF. The CDR3 region has the DNA TGTGCCAGCAACCCCGGAGGAACCTACGAGCAGTACTTC.

The rearrangement links TRBV12-3 or TRBV12-4 to TRBJ2-1; possibly TRBD1 for D (6 bases). The CDR3 has 15 amino acids. The V and J ends lost 4 bases and 4 bases respectively, with 14 bases between them. CDR3 sequence: CASSSWEGGYNEQFF. The CDR3 DNA sequence: TGTGCCAGCAGTTCATGGGAAGGGGGTTACAATGAGCAGTTCTTC.

The rearrangement joins TRBV28 to TRBJ1-5; 11 bases match TRBD1. Trimming cost V 6 bases and J 4 bases; bases outside gene matches: 8. Germline CDR1 is MDHEN and CDR2 is SYDVKM. The CDR3 has 16 amino acids. CDR3 sequence reads: CASSLLGTGGNQPQHF. CDR3 DNA sequence: TGTGCCAGCAGCCTCCTCGGGACAGGGGGGAATCAGCCCCAGCATTTT. Full variable domain (remainder filled in from reference TRBV28 and TRBJ1-5): DVKVTQSSRYLVKRTGEKVFLECVQDMDHENMFWYRQDPGLGLRLIYFSYDVKMKEKGDIPEGYSVSREKKERFSLILESASTNQTSMYLCASSLLGTGGNQPQHFGDGTRLSIL.

This clonotype was seen only a few times. The rearrangement uses TRBV20-1 and TRBJ2-2; D tentatively reads TRBD1 or TRBD2 (6 bases each). The CDR3 contains 12 residues. Germline CDR1 DFQATT, CDR2 SNEGSKA (reference sequence). The ends were cut back, 5 bases at V and 8 bases at J, with 12 bases in the middle. The CDR3 DNA is TGCAGTGCTGACCGCGGGACAGGGGAGCTGTTTTTT. Translation: CSADRGTGELFF.

As concerns this clonotype: This may come from a read error, since a much larger clone is one base off. The conserved phenylalanine or tryptophan is not found at the CDR3 terminus, so this likely reflects a read error. The gene calls are TRBV28 and TRBJ2-1; no clear D gene. This CDR3 spans 13 amino acids. V was cut by 7 bases and J by 7 bases, with 14 bases left in between. Germline CDR1 reads MDHEN; CDR2 reads SYDVKM. CDR3 sequence reads: CASNPKSRNEQFS. Written as DNA, the CDR3 is TGTGCCAGCAATCCTAAGTCGCGAAATGAGCAGTTCTCC.

Written as DNA, the CDR3 is TGTGCCAGTAGTCCGCGGACAGATGAAGCTTTCTTT. This gives the protein CASSPRTDEAFF. The genes are TRBV19 and TRBJ1-1, with a possible D match to TRBD1 (6 bases). Germline-derived CDR1 and CDR2 are LNHDA and SQIVND (reference sequence). The CDR3 totals 12 residues. Trimming removed 5 bases from V and 7 bases from J, with 11 bases in between.

This clonotype was counted at least ten times. The chain has TRBV5-1 and TRBJ1-1; 8 bases are shared with TRBD1. Trimming at V came to 1 base and at J to 8 bases, leaving 1 base not matched to a gene. Germline assignment: CDR1 SGHRS and CDR2 YFSETQ. This CDR3 comprises 12 residues. This CDR3 is CASSLTGGEAFF. The CDR3 nucleotides read TGCGCCAGCAGCTTGACAGGGGGGGAAGCTTTCTTT. The full variable domain, completed using reference TRBV5-1 and TRBJ1-1, is KAGVTQTPRYLIKTRGQQVTLSCSPISGHRSVSWYQQTPGQGLQFLFEYFSETQRNKGNFPGRFSGRQFSNSRSEMNVSTLELGDSALYLCASSLTGGEAFFGQGTRLTVV.

The chain couples TRBV15 to TRBJ1-2; 7 bases fit TRBD1. The trim removed 3 bases at V and 7 bases at J, leaving 11 bases unmatched. Germline V gives CDR1 LNHNV, CDR2 YYDKDF (reference sequence). The CDR3 is made up of 15 amino acids. The CDR3 DNA follows: TGTGCCACCAGCAGGAGGGACAGCCACCCGGGTGGCTACACCTTC. It is translated as CATSRRDSHPGGYTF.

This chain links TRBV20-1 with TRBJ2-6; 9 bases align to TRBD2. This CDR3 has 18 residues. The germline CDR1 and CDR2 sequences are DFQATT and SNEGSKA (reference sequence). The trim removed 3 bases at V and 3 bases at J, leaving 12 bases unmatched. The CDR3 DNA is TGCAGTGCTAGTGGGCGGGAGGGATCCGGGGGTGGGGCCAACGTCCTGACTTTC. Translation: CSASGREGSGGGANVLTF.

This clonotype was observed at least ten times. The chain recombines TRBV30 with TRBJ2-7; D might be TRBD1 or TRBD2, each matching 6 bases. The ends were cut back, 3 bases at V and 4 bases at J, with 16 bases in the middle. Germline V gene sequence: CDR1 GTSNPN, CDR2 SVGIG (reference sequence). This CDR3 contains 14 residues. The DNA of the CDR3 is TGTGCCTGGAGACCGAAGGGGGGCGGGTACGAGCAGTACTTC. Translation: CAWRPKGGGYEQYF.

This clonotype was detected only a few times. The chain uses TRBV20-1 and TRBJ1-1; maybe TRBD1 (5 bases). V shed 2 bases and J shed 6 bases, with 13 bases lying between them. This CDR3 has 13 residues. Germline V gene lookup returns CDR1 DFQATT and CDR2 SNEGSKA (reference sequence). DNA of the CDR3: TGCAGTGCTAGAAGGGGAAGAACCCCTGAAGCTTTCTTT. Protein product: CSARRGRTPEAFF.

This clonotype occurred a few times. This chain connects TRBV11-2 to TRBJ2-2; 7 positions match TRBD2. Germline V lookup: CDR1 SGHAT, CDR2 FQNNGV. The CDR3 length is 17 residues. V trimming: 1 base; J trimming: 1 base; junction bases outside the gene matches: 6. The CDR3 nucleotides are TGTGCCAGCAGCTTAGGGCGGCTAGCGGTGAACACCGGGGAGCTGTTTTTT. This sequence encodes CASSLGRLAVNTGELFF.

The chain combines TRBV14 with TRBJ2-7; 13 nucleotides agree with TRBD2. The length of the CDR3 is 16 residues. Trimming took 4 bases from V and 0 from J; bases not matched to a gene: 3. The V gene's germline CDR1 is SGHDN and CDR2 FVKESK. CDR3 amino acids: CASSPGLAGYSYEQYF. The CDR3 nucleotides read TGTGCCAGCAGCCCGGGACTAGCGGGGTACTCCTACGAGCAGTACTTC. The full variable domain, rest sourced from reference TRBV14 and TRBJ2-7, is EAGVTQFPSHSVIEKGQTVTLRCDPISGHDNLYWYRRVMGKEIKFLLHFVKESKQDESGMPNNRFLAERTGGTYSTLKVQPAELEDSGVYFCASSPGLAGYSYEQYFGPGTRLTVT.

In this sample, this clonotype turned up many times. The CDR3 region is CASSLAFRQGVYGYTF. The CDR3, as DNA: TGTGCCAGCAGCTTAGCGTTTAGACAGGGGGTCTATGGCTACACCTTC. V is TRBV7-2 and J is TRBJ1-2, with TRBD1 matching 9 bases. Germline CDR1 is SGHTA and CDR2 is FQGNSA. This CDR3 spans 16 amino acids. With 0 bases clipped from V and 4 bases from J, the junction kept 6 bases outside the gene matches.

This clonotype was seen at least ten times. The chain uses TRBV6-2 or TRBV6-3 and TRBJ2-7; 8 bases fit TRBD1. J was trimmed by 6 bases and V by 2 bases; bases with no gene match: 3. CDR3 length equals 13 residues. Germline loops: CDR1 MNHEY, CDR2 SVGEGT. The CDR3 DNA reads as TGTGCCAGCAGTTACGGCCAGGGGGCCGAGCAGTACTTC. Protein sequence: CASSYGQGAEQYF.

This clonotype was recorded at least ten times. The V call is TRBV15, the J call TRBJ2-7; D unresolved. The germline V gene encodes CDR1 LNHNV and CDR2 YYDKDF (reference sequence). This CDR3 is built from 13 residues. Trimming removed 1 base at V and 0 bases at J, with 4 bases between. The CDR3 sequence: CATSRGISYEQYF. CDR3 sequence (DNA): TGTGCCACCAGCAGAGGGATCTCCTACGAGCAGTACTTC.